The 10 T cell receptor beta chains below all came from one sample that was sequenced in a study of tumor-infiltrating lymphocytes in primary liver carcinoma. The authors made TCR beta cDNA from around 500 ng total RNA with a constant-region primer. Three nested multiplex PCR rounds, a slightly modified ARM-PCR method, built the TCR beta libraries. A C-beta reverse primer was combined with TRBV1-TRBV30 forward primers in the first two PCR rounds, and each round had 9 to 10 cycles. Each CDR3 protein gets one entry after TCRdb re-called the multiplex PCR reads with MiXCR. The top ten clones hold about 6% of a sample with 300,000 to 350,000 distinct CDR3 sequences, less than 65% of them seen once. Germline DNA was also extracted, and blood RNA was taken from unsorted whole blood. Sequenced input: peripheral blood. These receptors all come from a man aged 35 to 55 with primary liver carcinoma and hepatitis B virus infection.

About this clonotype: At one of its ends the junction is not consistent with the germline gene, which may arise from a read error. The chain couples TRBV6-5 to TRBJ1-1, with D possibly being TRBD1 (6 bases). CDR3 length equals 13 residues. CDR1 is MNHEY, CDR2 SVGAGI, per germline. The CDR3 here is CASGENGGTEALF. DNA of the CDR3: TGTGCCAGCGGGGAAAATGGGGGCACTGAAGCTTTATTT.

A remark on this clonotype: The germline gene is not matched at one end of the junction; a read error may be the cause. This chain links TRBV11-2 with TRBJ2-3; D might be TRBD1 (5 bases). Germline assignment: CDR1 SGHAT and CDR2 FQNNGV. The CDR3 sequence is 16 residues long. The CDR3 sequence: CTSSLEAGWATDTRYF. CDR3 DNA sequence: TGTACCAGCAGCTTAGAGGCAGGGTGGGCCACAGATACGCGGTATTTT.

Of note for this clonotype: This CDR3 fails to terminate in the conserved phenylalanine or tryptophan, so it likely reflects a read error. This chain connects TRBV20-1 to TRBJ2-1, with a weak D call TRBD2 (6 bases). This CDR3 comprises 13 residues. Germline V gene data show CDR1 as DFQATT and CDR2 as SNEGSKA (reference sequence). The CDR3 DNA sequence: TGCACCGCGGGGCTAGCGTTATACAATGAGCAGTTCCTC. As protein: CTAGLALYNEQFL.

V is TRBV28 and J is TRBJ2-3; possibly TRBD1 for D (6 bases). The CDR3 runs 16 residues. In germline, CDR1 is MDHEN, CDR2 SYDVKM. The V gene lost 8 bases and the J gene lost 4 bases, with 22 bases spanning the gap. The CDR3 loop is CASVDNTGKVSDTQYF. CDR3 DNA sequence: TGTGCCAGCGTGGACAATACAGGGAAGGTATCAGATACGCAGTATTTT.

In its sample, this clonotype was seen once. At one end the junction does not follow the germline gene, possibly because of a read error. The DNA of the CDR3 is TGTGCCAGCGCTTGGAGAGGGGTTGTACAGACCGGGGAGTTGTTTTTT. The encoded protein is CASAWRGVVQTGELFF. The V gene is TRBV5-5, the J gene TRBJ2-2, with D perhaps being TRBD1 or TRBD2 (5 bases each). This CDR3 has 16 residues. Germline V lookup: CDR1 SGHKS, CDR2 YYEKEE (reference sequence).

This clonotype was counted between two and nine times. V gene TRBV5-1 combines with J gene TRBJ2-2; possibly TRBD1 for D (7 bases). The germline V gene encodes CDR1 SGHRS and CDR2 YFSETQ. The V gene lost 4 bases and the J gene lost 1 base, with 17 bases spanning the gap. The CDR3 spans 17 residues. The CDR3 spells CASSVDAGGKNTGELFF. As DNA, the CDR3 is TGCGCCAGCAGCGTCGACGCAGGGGGGAAGAACACCGGGGAGCTGTTTTTT.

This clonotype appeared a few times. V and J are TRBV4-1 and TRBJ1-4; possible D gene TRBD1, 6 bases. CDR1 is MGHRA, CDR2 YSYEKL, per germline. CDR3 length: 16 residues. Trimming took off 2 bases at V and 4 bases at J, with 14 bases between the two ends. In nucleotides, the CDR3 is TGCGCCAGCAGCCAAATTAGTACAGGGCATAATGAAAAACTGTTTTTT. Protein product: CASSQISTGHNEKLFF.

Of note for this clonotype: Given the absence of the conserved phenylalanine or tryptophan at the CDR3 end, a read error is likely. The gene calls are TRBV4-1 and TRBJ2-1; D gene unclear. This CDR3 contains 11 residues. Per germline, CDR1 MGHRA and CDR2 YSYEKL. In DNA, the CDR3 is TGCGCTAGCAGCCAAGCCAATGAGCAGTTCCTC. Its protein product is CASSQANEQFL.

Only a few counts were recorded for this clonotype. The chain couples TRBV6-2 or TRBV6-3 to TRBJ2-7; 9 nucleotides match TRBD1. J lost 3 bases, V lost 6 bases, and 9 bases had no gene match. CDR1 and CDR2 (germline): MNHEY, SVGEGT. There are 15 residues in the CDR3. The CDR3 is CASSPPLDRGYEQYF. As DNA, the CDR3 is TGTGCCAGCAGCCCCCCTCTGGACAGGGGCTACGAGCAGTACTTC.

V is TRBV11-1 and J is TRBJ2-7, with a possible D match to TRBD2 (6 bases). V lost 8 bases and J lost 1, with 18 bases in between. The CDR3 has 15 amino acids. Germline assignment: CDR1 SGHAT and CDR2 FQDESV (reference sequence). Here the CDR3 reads CASGLRTNGSYEQYF. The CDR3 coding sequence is TGTGCCAGCGGCCTTAGGACTAACGGGTCCTACGAGCAGTACTTC.